This T cell receptor (beta chain) is drawn from a study of cytomegalovirus exposure and HLA in healthy donors. Study in general: From HLA-typed donors, an early data release held some 91 million unique TCRs. The Caucasian-associated ancestry cluster contained 81% of the approximately 400 genotyped donors.

PCR was performed using 60 Vbeta and 13 Jbeta primers. The assay was immunoSEQ multiplex PCR, and TCRdb's table has in-frame clones only and misses some. The repertoire holds 200,000 to 250,000 clones, with just under 85% as singletons. Whole-study results and caveats: Indistinguishability led to the exclusion of some V segments, TRBV6-2 and TRBV6-3 included.

A word on this clone: Its target is not known.

Trimming at V came to 3 bases and at J to 5 bases, leaving 7 bases not matched to a gene. Germline V CDR1 and CDR2: MNHEY, SMNVEV (reference sequence). The CDR3 has 15 amino acids. The receptor's source is a woman between 35 and 50 years old in good health and CMV-seronegative. The sample was PBMCs. The chain recombines TRBV27 with TRBJ1-5; 7 nucleotides match TRBD1. The chain's CDR3 is CASSFSGTVDQPQHF. In DNA, the CDR3 is TGTGCCAGCAGTTTCTCCGGGACAGTCGATCAGCCCCAGCATTTT.